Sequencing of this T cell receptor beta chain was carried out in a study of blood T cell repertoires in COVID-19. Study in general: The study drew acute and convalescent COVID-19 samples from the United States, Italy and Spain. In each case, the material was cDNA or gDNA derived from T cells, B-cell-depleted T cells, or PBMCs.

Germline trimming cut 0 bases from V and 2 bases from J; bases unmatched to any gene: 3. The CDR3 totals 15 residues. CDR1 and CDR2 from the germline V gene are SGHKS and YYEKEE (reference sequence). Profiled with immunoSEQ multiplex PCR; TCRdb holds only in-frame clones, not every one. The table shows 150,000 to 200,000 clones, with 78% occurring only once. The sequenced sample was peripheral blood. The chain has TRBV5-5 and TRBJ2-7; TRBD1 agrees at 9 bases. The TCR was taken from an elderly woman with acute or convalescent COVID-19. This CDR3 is CASSLVGTGTYEQYF. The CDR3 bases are TGTGCCAGCAGCTTGGTTGGGACAGGGACCTACGAGCAGTACTTC.